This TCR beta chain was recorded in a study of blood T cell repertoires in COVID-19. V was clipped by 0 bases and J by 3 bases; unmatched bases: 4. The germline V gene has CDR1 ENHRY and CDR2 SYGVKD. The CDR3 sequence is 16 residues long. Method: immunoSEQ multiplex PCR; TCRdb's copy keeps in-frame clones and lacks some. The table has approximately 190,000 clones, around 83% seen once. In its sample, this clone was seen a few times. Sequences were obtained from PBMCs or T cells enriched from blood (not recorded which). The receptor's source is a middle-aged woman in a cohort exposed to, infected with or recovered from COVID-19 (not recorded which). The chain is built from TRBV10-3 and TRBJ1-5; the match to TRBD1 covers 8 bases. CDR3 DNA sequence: TGTGCCATCAGTGAGTCACAGGGGGAGTTCAATCAGCCCCAGCATTTT. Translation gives CAISESQGEFNQPQHF.